What follows are 28 T cell receptor beta chains derived from one specimen sequenced in a study of T-cell memory formation after mild COVID-19 (dated by TCRdb to the early 2020s). Receptor amplification or capture employed 5' RACE. The sequencing machine was an Illumina NovaSeq 6000. Clones were called with MiXCR by TCRdb after fastp trimmed the public reads at Q25, and only in-frame beta chains were retained. A single entry per CDR3 protein holds the most common genes and DNA from its merged rows. This sample comprises roughly 250,000 distinct CDR3 sequences, around 15% of them detected only once. The ten top clones hold roughly 3.6% of the sample. Sequencing input: PBMCs or a T cell subset sorted from them (not recorded which). Receptors were obtained from a young man who had mild COVID-19 (a few samples of this study predate the infection). The sample titles of this study are shuffled in the database, so cell type and time point are left out; the donor was told from shared clones.

This chain connects TRBV12-3 or TRBV12-4 to TRBJ1-2, with 8 bases fitting TRBD1. Trimming cost V 3 bases and J 4 bases; bases outside gene matches: 4. The length of the CDR3 is 14 residues. CDR3 DNA: TGTGCCAGCAGTTTGAGGACAGGGCTCTATGGCTACACCTTC. Protein product: CASSLRTGLYGYTF.

This clonotype was detected a few times. V usage is TRBV5-1 and J usage is TRBJ1-5; tentatively, D is TRBD1 (6 bases). Germline CDR1 reads SGHRS; CDR2 reads YFSETQ. V dropped 0 bases and J dropped 5 bases, with 9 bases sitting between them. The CDR3 runs to 14 residues. CDR3 DNA: TGCGCCAGCAGCTTGGACACAGGGTATCAGCCCCAGCATTTT. This encodes CASSLDTGYQPQHF.

This clonotype was seen only a few times. The gene calls are TRBV5-1 and TRBJ1-2; 8 bases match TRBD1. V trimming: 1 base; J trimming: 3 bases; junction bases outside the gene matches: 2. Looked up from germline, CDR1 is SGHRS and CDR2 is YFSETQ. The CDR3 sequence is 14 residues long. The CDR3 DNA is TGCGCCAGCAGCTTGTCCAGGGGGCACTATGGCTACACCTTC. It codes for CASSLSRGHYGYTF.

This clonotype was detected only a few times. The J gene is TRBJ2-6, the V gene TRBV7-2; D remains ambiguous. V was clipped by 5 bases and J by 2 bases, with 7 bases between them. The CDR3 covers 14 residues. Looked up from germline, CDR1 is SGHTA and CDR2 is FQGNSA. The CDR3 bases are TGTGCCAGCAGCCCGAGTGCTGGGGCCAACGTCCTGACTTTC. It specifies CASSPSAGANVLTF.

This clonotype was counted a few times. V gene TRBV11-2 combines with J gene TRBJ2-3; weak D call: TRBD2 (7 bases). This CDR3 contains 17 residues. V lost 3 bases, J lost 0 bases, and 16 bases lay in between. Germline lookup yields CDR1 SGHAT and CDR2 FQNNGV. CDR3 sequence reads: CASSFRAGALSTDTQYF. CDR3 DNA: TGTGCCAGCAGCTTTCGCGCGGGGGCCCTAAGCACAGATACGCAGTATTTT.

This clonotype came up a few times. J is TRBJ1-2 and V is TRBV7-8; D uncertain. V was trimmed by 7 bases and J by 5 bases, leaving 20 bases between them. The length of the CDR3 is 15 residues. Germline V gene data show CDR1 as SGHVS and CDR2 as FQNEAQ. The CDR3: CASKMNGVLGYGYTF. As DNA, the CDR3 is TGTGCCAGCAAAATGAATGGGGTGTTAGGTTATGGCTACACCTTC.

This CDR3 reads CASSYSARRGTEAFF. Written as DNA, the CDR3 is TGTGCCAGCAGTTACTCTGCCAGGAGGGGCACTGAAGCTTTCTTT. The rearrangement joins TRBV6-5 to TRBJ1-1; D perhaps matches TRBD1 (5 bases). Germline CDR1 MNHEY, CDR2 SVGAGI. The length of the CDR3 is 15 residues. Trimming pared 0 bases from V and 4 bases from J, leaving 12 bases between.

This rearrangement joins TRBV7-3 to TRBJ2-5; weak D call: TRBD2 (5 bases). V was trimmed by 2 bases and J by 7 bases, leaving 11 bases between them. Germline V gene lookup returns CDR1 SGHTA and CDR2 FQGTGA. The CDR3 covers 13 residues. CDR3 DNA: TGTGCCAGCAGCTTAGGTCCCGCGGGGACCCAGTACTTC. As protein: CASSLGPAGTQYF.

The chain employs TRBV12-3 or TRBV12-4 and TRBJ1-1; 7 bases are shared with TRBD1. The CDR3 covers 14 residues. The V segment lost 4 bases and the J segment 1 base; nucleotides outside the gene matches: 3. DNA for the CDR3: TGTGCCAGCAGTTCCGGGACAGCGAACACTGAAGCTTTCTTT. This sequence encodes CASSSGTANTEAFF.

This clonotype was recorded a few times. DNA for the CDR3: TGTGCCGGGAGAGGCTCAGGGGGGAGTCAGCCCCAGCATTTT. Translation gives CAGRGSGGSQPQHF. The rearrangement uses TRBV28 and TRBJ1-5, with 7 nucleotides matching TRBD1. Germline CDR1 MDHEN, CDR2 SYDVKM. Trimming at V came to 11 bases and at J to 6 bases, leaving 13 bases not matched to a gene. The CDR3 loop spans 14 amino acids.

This clonotype occurred a few times. This chain uses TRBV4-2 with TRBJ2-2; D possibly corresponds to TRBD2 (5 bases). The CDR3 totals 13 residues. The germline V and J ends were trimmed by 4 bases and 5 bases, with 8 bases remaining between them. Germline V gene lookup returns CDR1 LGHNA and CDR2 YNFKEQ. CDR3 DNA sequence: TGTGCCAGCAGCCCACGGGAAACCGGGGAGCTGTTTTTT. Protein product: CASSPRETGELFF.

Many counts were recorded for this clonotype. The V call is TRBV7-2, the J call TRBJ1-5, with D unresolved. The CDR3 spans 12 residues. V lost 1 base, J lost 5 bases, and 3 bases lay in between. Germline CDR1 reads SGHTA; CDR2 reads FQGNSA. DNA of the CDR3: TGTGCCAGCAGCTTAGATGATCAGCCCCAGCATTTT. It translates to CASSLDDQPQHF. Combining the CDR3 with reference TRBV7-2 and TRBJ1-5 gives the whole variable domain GAGVSQSPSNKVTEKGKDVELRCDPISGHTALYWYRQSLGQGLEFLIYFQGNSAPDKSGLPSDRFSAERTGGSVSTLTIQRTQQEDSAVYLCASSLDDQPQHFGDGTRLSIL.

This clonotype was recorded at least ten times. The V and J genes are TRBV12-3 or TRBV12-4 and TRBJ1-5; the D is unclear. V was cut by 4 bases and J by 7 bases, with 8 bases left in between. The CDR3 is 12 amino acids. The CDR3 here is CASSSGEQPQHF. CDR3 in DNA: TGTGCCAGCAGTTCGGGCGAACAGCCCCAGCATTTT.

Ten or more counts support this clonotype. The chain is built from TRBV29-1 and TRBJ2-3; 7 bases align to TRBD1. This CDR3 spans 17 amino acids. The germline gives CDR1 SQVTM, CDR2 ANQGSEA. V shed 8 bases and J 2 bases; nucleotides not matched to a gene: 19. Here the CDR3 DNA reads TGCAGCACGGACCGGGACAGCGTGTACTCATTCACAGATACGCAGTATTTT. Translation: CSTDRDSVYSFTDTQYF.

The V call is TRBV24-1, the J call TRBJ2-2; perhaps TRBD2 as D (6 bases). Germline loops: CDR1 KGHDR, CDR2 SFDVKD. The CDR3 has 17 amino acids. Trimming removed 4 bases at V and 0 bases at J, with 14 bases between. The CDR3, as DNA: TGTGCCACCAGTGACACGACCGGAGGGCCGAACACCGGGGAGCTGTTTTTT. It encodes CATSDTTGGPNTGELFF.

This clonotype has just a few counts. V gene TRBV6-5 combines with J gene TRBJ1-2; TRBD1 agrees at 10 bases. The CDR3 consists of 15 residues. Trimming removed 5 bases from V and 1 base from J; junction bases left unmatched: 4. Germline-derived CDR1 and CDR2 are MNHEY and SVGAGI. CDR3 nucleotides: TGTGCCAGCAGTACCCGGGACAGGGGTAACTATGGCTACACCTTC. Protein sequence: CASSTRDRGNYGYTF.

This sequence joins TRBV20-1 and TRBJ1-4; maybe TRBD1 (5 bases). Germline CDR1 and CDR2: DFQATT and SNEGSKA (reference sequence). V was pared by 5 bases and J by 0 bases, with 10 bases between. The CDR3 covers 14 residues. The CDR3 reads CSAGRGATNEKLFF. DNA of the CDR3: TGCAGTGCTGGAAGGGGTGCAACTAATGAAAAACTGTTTTTT.

The CDR3 spells CASSGSPGYGYTF. The DNA for the CDR3 is TGCGCCAGCAGCGGAAGTCCAGGGTATGGCTACACCTTC. V usage is TRBV5-1 and J usage is TRBJ1-2, with D perhaps matching TRBD1 (5 bases). With 4 bases removed from V and 5 bases from J, the gap between germline ends came to 12 bases. Germline lookup yields CDR1 SGHRS and CDR2 YFSETQ. The CDR3 is 13 amino acids.

This clonotype was counted only a few times. This rearrangement joins TRBV27 to TRBJ2-7; 15 nucleotides match TRBD2. Germline CDR1 and CDR2: MNHEY and SMNVEV (reference sequence). J gave up 3 bases and V 4 bases, and 7 bases lay outside the gene matches. The CDR3 spans 17 residues. CDR3 nucleotides: TGTGCCAGCAGTTACTCGGGACTAGCGGGGGGTCGCTACGAGCAGTACTTC. As protein: CASSYSGLAGGRYEQYF.

This clonotype came up a few times. The chain couples TRBV29-1 to TRBJ2-2; D gene unclear. V lost 4 bases and J 4 bases, leaving 1 base between the germline ends. The CDR3 covers 10 residues. Germline CDR1 is SQVTM and CDR2 is ANQGSEA. This CDR3 reads CSVGTGELFF. The CDR3 region has the DNA TGCAGCGTTGGCACCGGGGAGCTGTTTTTT.

The chain couples TRBV12-3 or TRBV12-4 to TRBJ1-2; D is uncertain. Trimming took off 3 bases at V and 5 bases at J, with 7 bases between the two ends. CDR3 length: 12 amino acids. In DNA form, the CDR3 reads TGTGCCAGCAGTTTTGTTGGGTATGGCTACACCTTC. Its translation is CASSFVGYGYTF.

The V call is TRBV2, the J call TRBJ2-3, with 9 positions matching TRBD2. This CDR3 is built from 18 residues. Per germline, CDR1 SNHLY and CDR2 FYNNEI. The V segment lost 0 bases and the J segment 1 base; nucleotides outside the gene matches: 8. CDR3 DNA sequence: TGTGCCAGCAGTGAAGCGGGCGGGGGGGCCTTGGGCACAGATACGCAGTATTTT. It is translated as CASSEAGGGALGTDTQYF.

Many counts were recorded for this clonotype. The CDR3 here is CASNQDVTVGTRTEAFF. The CDR3 nucleotides are TGTGCCAGCAACCAGGACGTAACGGTGGGAACGAGAACTGAAGCTTTCTTT. This sequence joins TRBV3-2 and TRBJ1-1. TRBV3-2 constitutes a pseudogene. CDR3 length: 17 residues.

V is TRBV4-3 and J is TRBJ1-5; TRBD1 might be the D (6 bases). The CDR3 is made up of 17 amino acids. V lost 0 bases and J 3 bases, leaving 15 bases between the germline ends. Germline assignment: CDR1 LGHNA and CDR2 YSLEER. The chain's CDR3 is CASSQDFGQGYNQPQHF. CDR3 coding DNA: TGCGCCAGCAGCCAAGATTTCGGGCAGGGGTACAATCAGCCCCAGCATTTT.

The chain is built from TRBV7-2 and TRBJ1-6; 11 bases are a match to TRBD1. The CDR3 has 15 amino acids. Germline-derived CDR1 and CDR2 are SGHTA and FQGNSA. V shed 5 bases and J 7 bases; nucleotides not matched to a gene: 4. CDR3: CASSRTGGWNSPLHF. CDR3 sequence (DNA): TGTGCCAGCAGCCGGACAGGGGGCTGGAATTCACCCCTCCACTTT.

The gene calls are TRBV7-6 and TRBJ1-5; 8 bases fit TRBD1. This CDR3 is built from 15 residues. V was clipped by 5 bases and J by 7 bases; unmatched bases: 10. The germline CDR1 and CDR2 sequences are SGHVS and FNYEAQ. CDR3 region: CASSQMTGVNQPQHF. The CDR3 DNA reads TGTGCCAGCAGCCAAATGACAGGGGTAAACCAGCCCCAGCATTTT.

This clonotype showed up just a few times. The chain uses TRBV7-3 and TRBJ2-1; 9 bases are a match to TRBD2. This CDR3 spans 18 amino acids. Per germline, CDR1 SGHTA and CDR2 FQGTGA. V was pared by 1 base and J by 4 bases, with 11 bases of the junction left unmatched. The DNA for the CDR3 is TGTGCCAGCAGCTTAAACCCCCCTGGGCGGGGGGGATACAATGAGCAGTTCTTC. It codes for CASSLNPPGRGGYNEQFF.

The V and J genes are TRBV3-1 and TRBJ2-7; D gene unclear. This CDR3 has 16 residues. Germline V CDR1 and CDR2: LGHDT, YNNKEL (reference sequence). V was cut by 4 bases and J by 4 bases, with 20 bases left in between. CDR3 sequence reads: CASSRDLTWRRYEQYF. The DNA for the CDR3 is TGTGCCAGCAGCCGCGACTTAACTTGGCGGCGGTACGAGCAGTACTTC.